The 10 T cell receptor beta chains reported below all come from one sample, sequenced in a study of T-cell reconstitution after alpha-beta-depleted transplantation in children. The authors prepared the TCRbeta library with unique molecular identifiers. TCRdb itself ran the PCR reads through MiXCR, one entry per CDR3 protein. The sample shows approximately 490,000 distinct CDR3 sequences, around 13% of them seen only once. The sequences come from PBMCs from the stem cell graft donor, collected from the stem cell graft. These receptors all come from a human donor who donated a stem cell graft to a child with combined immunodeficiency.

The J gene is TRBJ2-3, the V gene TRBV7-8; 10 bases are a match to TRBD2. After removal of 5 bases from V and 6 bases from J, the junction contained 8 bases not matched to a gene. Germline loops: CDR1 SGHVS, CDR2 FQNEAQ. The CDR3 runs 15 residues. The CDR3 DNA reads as TGTGCCAGCAGCCCTAGCGGGAGTGGGGCTGATACGCAGTATTTT. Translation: CASSPSGSGADTQYF. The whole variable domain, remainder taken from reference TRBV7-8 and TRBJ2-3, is GAGVSQSPRYKVAKRGQDVALRCDPISGHVSLFWYQQALGQGPEFLTYFQNEAQLDKSGLPSDRFFAERPEGSVSTLKIQRTQQEDSAVYLCASSPSGSGADTQYFGPGTRLTVL.

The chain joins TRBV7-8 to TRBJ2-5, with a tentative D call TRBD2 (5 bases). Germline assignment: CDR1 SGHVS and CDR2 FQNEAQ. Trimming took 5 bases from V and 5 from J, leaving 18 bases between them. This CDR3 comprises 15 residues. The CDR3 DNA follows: TGTGCCAGCAGCCCTATGGGAGTCACGGGGGAGACCCAGTACTTC. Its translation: CASSPMGVTGETQYF.

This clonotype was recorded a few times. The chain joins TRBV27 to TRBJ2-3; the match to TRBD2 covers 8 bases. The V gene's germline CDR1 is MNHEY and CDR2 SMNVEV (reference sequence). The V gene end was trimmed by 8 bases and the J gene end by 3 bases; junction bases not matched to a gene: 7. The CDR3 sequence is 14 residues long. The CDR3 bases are TGTGCCAGCTCACCGGGAGGGTGGACAGATACGCAGTATTTT. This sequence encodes CASSPGGWTDTQYF.

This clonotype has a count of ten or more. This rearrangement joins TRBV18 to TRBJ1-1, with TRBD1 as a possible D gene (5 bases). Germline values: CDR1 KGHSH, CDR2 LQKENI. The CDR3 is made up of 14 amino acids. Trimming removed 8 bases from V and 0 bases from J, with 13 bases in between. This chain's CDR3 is CASSPGRLNTEAFF. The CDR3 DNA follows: TGTGCCAGCAGCCCGGGACGGTTGAACACTGAAGCTTTCTTT.

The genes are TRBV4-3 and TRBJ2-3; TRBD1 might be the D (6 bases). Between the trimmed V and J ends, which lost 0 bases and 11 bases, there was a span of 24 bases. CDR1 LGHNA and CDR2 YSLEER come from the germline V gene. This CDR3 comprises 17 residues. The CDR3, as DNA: TGCGCCAGCAGCCAAGAATGGGCAGGGGAAATCTCCGGGGAGCAGTATTTT. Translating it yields CASSQEWAGEISGEQYF.

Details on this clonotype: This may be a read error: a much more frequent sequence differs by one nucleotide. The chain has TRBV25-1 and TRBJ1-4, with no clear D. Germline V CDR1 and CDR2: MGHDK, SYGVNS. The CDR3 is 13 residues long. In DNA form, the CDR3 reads TGTGCCAGCAGTGGCCGGGAGAATGGAAAACTGTTTTTT. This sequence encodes CASSGRENGKLFF.

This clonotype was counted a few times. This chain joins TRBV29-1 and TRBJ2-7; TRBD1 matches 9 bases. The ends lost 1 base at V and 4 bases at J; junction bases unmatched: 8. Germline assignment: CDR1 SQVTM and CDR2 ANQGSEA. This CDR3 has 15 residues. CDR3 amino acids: CSVEGEDRGPYEQYF. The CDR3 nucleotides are TGCAGCGTTGAAGGCGAGGACAGGGGCCCTTACGAGCAGTACTTC.

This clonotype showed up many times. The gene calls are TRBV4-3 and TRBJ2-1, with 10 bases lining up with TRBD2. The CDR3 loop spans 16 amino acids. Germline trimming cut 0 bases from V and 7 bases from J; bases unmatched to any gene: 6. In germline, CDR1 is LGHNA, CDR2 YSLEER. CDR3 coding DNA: TGCGCCAGCAGCCAAGATGCTAGCGGGAGTCTGAATGAGCAGTTCTTC. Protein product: CASSQDASGSLNEQFF.

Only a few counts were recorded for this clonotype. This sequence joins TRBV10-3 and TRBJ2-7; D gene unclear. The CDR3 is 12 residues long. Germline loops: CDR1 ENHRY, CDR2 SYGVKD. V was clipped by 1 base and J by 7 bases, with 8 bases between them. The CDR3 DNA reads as TGTGCCATCAGTGAGTGGGTGGAAGAGCAGTACTTC. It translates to CAISEWVEEQYF.

As DNA, the CDR3 is TGTGCCACCATTCGGGACGGGTCCTACGAGCAGTACTTC. It yields the protein CATIRDGSYEQYF. This chain connects TRBV28 to TRBJ2-7; D is tentatively TRBD1 or TRBD2 (5 bases each). Trimming shortened V by 10 bases and J by 1 base, and 14 bases separated the two germline ends. The CDR3 runs to 13 residues. CDR1 and CDR2 from the germline V gene are MDHEN and SYDVKM.